The rows below give T cell receptor beta chains drawn from one sample of a study of blood T cell repertoires in COVID-19. Some clones are missing from TCRdb's copy, which holds only in-frame ones; the method was immunoSEQ multiplex PCR. The data hold 150,000 to 200,000 clones, with around 88% observed a single time. The sequencing input was PBMCs or T cells enriched from blood (not recorded which). The receptor source for this set is a woman under 40 who had recovered from COVID-19. Each CDR3 is given with its conserved first and last residue. A D gene is named only where the DNA matches it firmly. Not every row has a clone size; where given, it reads once, few, many or a size class.

size	V	J	length	D	CDR3	DNA
-	TRBV2	TRBJ1-5	15	-	CASRLRAGGGQPQHF	TGTGCCAGCAGGCTCCGGGCAGGAGGAGGACAGCCCCAGCATTTT
-	TRBV16	TRBJ2-6	17	TRBD1	CASSQWGTGPGANVLTF	TGTGCCAGCAGCCAATGGGGGACAGGCCCAGGGGCCAACGTCCTGACTTTC
once	TRBV5-4	TRBJ2-7	15	-	CASSFGLGGSYEQYF	TGTGCCAGCAGCTTCGGGTTAGGAGGCTCCTACGAGCAGTACTTC
-	TRBV4-1	TRBJ2-7	14	TRBD2	CASSQRPSGDEQYF	TGCGCCAGCAGCCAAAGGCCTAGCGGCGACGAGCAGTACTTC
-	TRBV4-1	TRBJ2-1	15	TRBD2	CASSQGTSGSNEQFF	TGCGCCAGCAGCCAAGGGACTAGCGGAAGCAATGAGCAGTTCTTC
-	TRBV5-5	TRBJ2-7	16	TRBD1	CASSDKPGQGVYEQYF	TGTGCCAGCAGCGACAAACCGGGACAGGGGGTCTACGAGCAGTACTTC
once	TRBV5-8	TRBJ2-2	13	TRBD1	CASRPDRTGELFF	TGTGCCAGCAGGCCGGACAGGACCGGGGAGCTGTTTTTT
-	TRBV3-1/TRBV3-2	TRBJ2-5	14	-	CASSQGPAGQTQYF	TGTGCCAGCAGCCAAGGACCAGCGGGTCAGACCCAGTACTTC
-	TRBV28	TRBJ2-5	14	-	CASSLFEGRETQYF	TGTGCCAGCAGTTTATTTGAGGGTAGGGAGACCCAGTACTTC
-	TRBV27	TRBJ2-3	15	-	CASSLNGLVTDTQYF	TGTGCCAGCAGTCTTAATGGCCTAGTCACTGATACGCAGTATTTT
-	TRBV12-3/TRBV12-4	TRBJ1-1	13	-	CASSPTGYTEAFF	TGTGCCAGCAGTCCGACAGGCTACACTGAAGCTTTCTTT
-	TRBV7-8	TRBJ2-1	16	-	CASSLVGLAEYNEQFF	TGTGCCAGCAGCTTAGTAGGGTTAGCGGAGTACAATGAGCAGTTCTTC
-	TRBV5-1	TRBJ2-3	13	-	CASSLSDIYTQYF	TGCGCCAGCAGCTTGTCGGACATCTATACGCAGTATTTT
-	TRBV30	TRBJ1-6	14	-	CAAGPEGGNSPLHF	TGTGCCGCGGGGCCAGAGGGAGGTAATTCACCCCTCCACTTT
-	TRBV3-1/TRBV3-2	TRBJ2-3	13	-	CASRRTETDTQYF	TGTGCCAGCAGGCGGACAGAAACAGATACGCAGTATTTT
-	TRBV19	TRBJ2-7	13	TRBD1	CASSGHRGYEQYF	TGTGCCAGTAGTGGCCACAGGGGCTACGAGCAGTACTTC
-	TRBV6-5	TRBJ1-1	14	-	CASSYGEMNTEAFF	TGTGCCAGCAGTTACGGGGAGATGAACACTGAAGCTTTCTTT
-	TRBV4-1	TRBJ2-1	17	-	CASSQGREVRGYNEQFF	TGCGCCAGCAGCCAAGGAAGGGAAGTAAGGGGGTACAATGAGCAGTTCTTC
few	TRBV28	TRBJ1-5	14	-	CASSHGHLNQPQHF	TGTGCCAGCAGTCACGGACACCTCAATCAGCCCCAGCATTTT
-	TRBV11-2	TRBJ2-3	15	-	CASRQPGLRTDTQYF	TGTGCCAGCAGACAACCGGGACTTAGGACAGATACGCAGTATTTT
few	TRBV7-9	TRBJ2-1	19	-	CASSHYSSQGAGVGNEQFF	TGTGCCAGCAGCCACTACTCGTCTCAGGGCGCTGGGGTTGGCAATGAGCAGTTCTTC
-	TRBV2	TRBJ2-7	14	TRBD2	CASSAQREYREQYF	TGTGCCAGCAGTGCTCAGCGGGAGTATCGGGAGCAGTACTTC
-	TRBV11-2	TRBJ1-3	15	-	CASSPTAGVGNTIYF	TGTGCCAGCAGCCCCACGGCGGGGGTTGGAAACACCATATATTTT
-	TRBV28	TRBJ1-2	11	-	CASSLSHGYTF	TGTGCCAGCAGTTTATCTCATGGCTACACCTTC
-	TRBV7-9	TRBJ2-5	16	TRBD2	CASSPGTSGRSETQYF	TGTGCCAGCAGCCCCGGGACTAGCGGGAGATCAGAGACCCAGTACTTC
-	TRBV28	TRBJ2-1	17	TRBD2	CASTGPGLAGNYNEQFF	TGTGCCAGCACCGGGCCGGGACTAGCGGGAAATTACAATGAGCAGTTCTTC
few	TRBV7-2	TRBJ2-5	16	TRBD2	CASSSHSGRAEETQYF	TGTGCCAGCAGCTCCCATAGCGGGAGGGCTGAGGAGACCCAGTACTTC
-	TRBV7-9	TRBJ1-2	15	-	CASSRQTGKDYGYTF	TGTGCCAGCAGCCGGCAAACAGGGAAGGACTATGGCTACACCTTC
-	TRBV6-5	TRBJ1-1	15	TRBD1	CASSYGTGGRTEAFF	TGTGCCAGCAGTTACGGGACAGGGGGAAGGACTGAAGCTTTCTTT
-	TRBV11-1	TRBJ1-1	13	-	CASSRGGNTEAFF	TGTGCCAGCAGCCGGGGGGGGAACACTGAAGCTTTCTTT
-	TRBV5-1	TRBJ1-1	12	-	CASRSGDTEAFF	TGCGCCAGCAGATCCGGGGACACTGAAGCTTTCTTT
-	TRBV7-9	TRBJ1-4	15	-	CASSSLPPGYEKLFF	TGTGCCAGCAGCTCCTTGCCACCGGGATACGAAAAACTGTTTTTT
-	TRBV27	TRBJ2-3	17	-	CASPRWTATLGTDTQYF	TGTGCCAGCCCTAGGTGGACAGCAACATTGGGCACAGATACGCAGTATTTT
-	TRBV5-4	TRBJ2-3	17	TRBD2	CASSLGRTSGVKDTQYF	TGTGCCAGCAGCTTAGGCAGAACTAGCGGGGTAAAAGATACGCAGTATTTT
-	TRBV6-5	TRBJ1-1	13	-	CASRWGRNTEAFF	TGTGCCAGCCGATGGGGGCGGAACACTGAAGCTTTCTTT
-	TRBV28	TRBJ2-1	15	TRBD2	CASSLTSGNYNEQFF	TGTGCCAGCAGTCTAACTAGCGGTAACTACAATGAGCAGTTCTTC
-	TRBV7-8	TRBJ2-2	15	TRBD2	CASIPGLGLTGELFF	TGTGCCAGCATTCCGGGACTAGGACTCACCGGGGAGCTGTTTTTT
-	TRBV5-1	TRBJ2-1	15	TRBD1	CASSPGQGAFNEQFF	TGCGCCAGCAGCCCGGGACAGGGGGCGTTCAATGAGCAGTTCTTC
medium-sized	TRBV5-1	TRBJ1-2	14	-	CASSLYGRVSGYTF	TGCGCCAGCAGCTTGTACGGCAGGGTGAGTGGCTACACCTTC
-	TRBV2	TRBJ2-1	14	-	CASSFRTVGNEQFF	TGTGCCAGCAGTTTCAGGACAGTCGGTAATGAGCAGTTCTTC